This is a list of T cell receptor beta chains from one sample in a study of shared clonotypes between healthy human individuals. Sequenced by immunoSEQ multiplex PCR; TCRdb stores in-frame clones only, minus some. The sample consists of about 2,200,000 clones, roughly 91% of them appearing once. The sample comprised naive CD8+ T cells from PBMCs. Receptor source: a man aged 18 to 30 in good health. Some clones in this sample may be carry-over from other donors' samples. The CDR3 runs from the conserved cysteine through the conserved F or W. A D gene is named only where the DNA matches it firmly. Clone size is stated in some rows and not others, as once, few, many or a class when expanded.

clone size,V gene,J gene,D gene,CDR3 protein,CDR3 DNA
NA,TRBV6-1,TRBJ1-2,NA,CASSVWDPEGYTF,TGTGCCAGCAGTGTTTGGGACCCAGAAGGCTACACCTTC
NA,TRBV27,TRBJ2-1,TRBD2,CASKRAGGYDNEQFF,TGTGCCAGCAAAAGAGCGGGAGGATATGACAATGAGCAGTTCTTC
NA,TRBV29-1,TRBJ2-7,TRBD2,CSVEAETSGRASEQYF,TGCAGCGTTGAAGCCGAGACTAGCGGGAGGGCCTCGGAGCAGTACTTC
NA,TRBV30,TRBJ2-7,TRBD1,CAWSRGPGIPYEQYF,TGTGCCTGGAGTAGGGGGCCAGGGATCCCCTACGAGCAGTACTTC
NA,TRBV28,TRBJ2-1,NA,CASTPVGRVVNEQFF,TGTGCCAGCACCCCGGTGGGCAGGGTAGTAAATGAGCAGTTCTTC
once,TRBV7-7,TRBJ2-7,NA,CASSLNRDHEQYF,TGTGCCAGCAGCTTGAACAGGGACCACGAGCAGTACTTC
NA,TRBV28,TRBJ1-2,NA,CASSFSAYGYTF,TGTGCCAGCAGTTTTTCTGCTTATGGCTACACCTTC
NA,TRBV11-2,TRBJ2-7,NA,CASSHQPYWAATYEQYF,TGTGCCAGCAGCCACCAGCCGTACTGGGCGGCGACCTACGAGCAGTACTTC
NA,TRBV7-9,TRBJ2-7,TRBD1,CASSLQGAGTNEQYF,TGTGCCAGCAGCCTCCAGGGGGCGGGAACCAACGAGCAGTACTTC
NA,TRBV5-6,TRBJ2-1,TRBD1,CASSRNQPGQRSYNEQFF,TGTGCCAGCAGCCGAAATCAACCGGGACAGAGATCCTACAATGAGCAGTTCTTC
NA,TRBV28,TRBJ2-2,TRBD1,CASSPGTEHRGAVF,TGTGCCAGCAGCCCCGGGACAGAACACCGGGGAGCTGTTTTT
NA,TRBV28,TRBJ2-7,TRBD2,CASSLSAGGPYEQYF,TGTGCCAGCAGTTTATCAGCGGGAGGGCCCTACGAGCAGTACTTC
NA,TRBV7-2,TRBJ2-1,NA,CASSLGAGRNEQFF,TGTGCCAGCAGCTTAGGTGCGGGGCGGAATGAGCAGTTCTTC
once,TRBV11-2,TRBJ2-7,TRBD2,CASSSRTSFTYEQYF,TGTGCCAGCAGCTCCCGGACTAGCTTTACCTACGAGCAGTACTTC
NA,TRBV7-9,TRBJ1-5,TRBD1,CASSEDRGLANQPQHF,TGTGCCAGCAGCGAAGACAGGGGACTAGCCAATCAGCCCCAGCATTTT
NA,TRBV4-3,TRBJ1-4,NA,CASSQAVARVNEKLFF,TGCGCCAGCAGCCAAGCAGTGGCCAGGGTTAATGAAAAACTGTTTTTT
NA,TRBV5-1,TRBJ2-7,NA,CASSLGGFRSYEQYF,TGCGCCAGCAGCTTGGGCGGATTTCGCTCCTACGAGCAGTACTTC
NA,TRBV7-9,TRBJ2-1,NA,CASSALLAFHNEQFF,TGTGCCAGCTCCGCGTTGTTAGCGTTCCACAATGAGCAGTTCTTC
NA,TRBV5-4,TRBJ2-7,TRBD1,CASSLPGTGIPYEQYF,TGTGCCAGCAGCTTGCCCGGGACAGGGATACCCTACGAGCAGTACTTC
NA,TRBV10-1,TRBJ2-1,NA,CASSEGGSYNEQFF,TGCGCCAGCAGTGAAGGCGGTTCTTACAATGAGCAGTTCTTC
NA,TRBV5-1,TRBJ2-7,TRBD1,CASSTDRGHEQYF,TGCGCCAGCAGCACCGACAGGGGCCACGAGCAGTACTTC
NA,TRBV28,TRBJ2-1,TRBD1,CASSHDRGQFF,TGTGCCAGCAGTCATGACAGGGGGCAGTTCTTC
NA,TRBV7-9,TRBJ1-5,NA,CASSEEYSNQPQHF,TGTGCCAGCAGCGAGGAGTATAGCAATCAGCCCCAGCATTTT
NA,TRBV9,TRBJ2-7,NA,CASSPYDNYEQYF,TGTGCCAGCAGCCCTTACGACAATTACGAGCAGTACTTC
once,TRBV27,TRBJ2-1,NA,CASSTIGGAQFF,TGTGCCAGCAGTACAATAGGGGGTGCGCAGTTCTTC
NA,TRBV20-1,TRBJ2-7,NA,CSRFFLGEQYF,TGCAGCCGCTTCTTCTTAGGCGAGCAGTACTTC